This TCR beta chain was identified in a study of beta chain features in type 1 diabetes. Study-level findings and limits: All four CD4+ subsets from Type 1 diabetes patients carried moderately but significantly shorter TCRB CDR3s. cDNA-based reads could over-represent cells with high TCR expression.

Sorting gave populations that all exceeded 95% purity. The CDR3 sequence is 16 residues long. Germline CDR1 LGHNA, CDR2 YSLEER. With 0 bases clipped from V and 4 bases from J, the junction kept 5 bases outside the gene matches. This clone was counted between two and nine times. The antigen remains undetermined. What was sequenced were expressed TCRB transcripts, since all of the isolated RNA had been reverse transcribed. TCRdb's table, derived via immunoSEQ multiplex PCR, lists solely in-frame clones and lacks some. The sample yields around 260,000 clones, around 21% seen once. The source of this sequence is a woman in her thirties or forties with type 1 diabetes. The genes are TRBV4-3 and TRBJ1-1; 10 positions match TRBD1. Sequences were obtained from naive CD4+ T cells from blood. The CDR3 protein is CASSQDERTGGTEAFF. The CDR3 region has the DNA TGCGCCAGCAGCCAAGATGAGAGGACAGGGGGCACTGAAGCTTTCTTT.